Below are 11 T cell receptor beta chains sequenced from a single sample in a study of regulatory T cells in long-lasting Graves disease. Relying on iRepertoire HTBI primers and Arm-PCR of CDR3 regions, the team built TCR beta libraries. TCRdb independently ran MiXCR on the multiplex PCR reads; one entry per CDR3 protein. The data contain over 500,000 distinct CDR3 sequences, around 17% of them singletons. Noted time point: newly diagnosed GD, antithyroid drugs for less than 3 months. Construction of the TCR library relied on RNA isolated from PBMCs. These sequences were also reported in another study, on T cells in Graves' hyperthyroidism and ophthalmopathy.

The material was peripheral blood mononuclear cells (PBMCs), obtained at new diagnosis, from a patient treated with antithyroid drugs. Receptor source: a woman aged 25 to 39 with Graves disease.

This clonotype was counted at least ten times. This chain joins TRBV12-3 or TRBV12-4 and TRBJ2-2, with D possibly TRBD2 on 6 matching bases. The CDR3 covers 15 residues. The V end lost 5 bases, the J end lost 3 bases, and 13 bases lay between the germline ends. Here the CDR3 DNA reads TGTGCCAGCAGTGGGACCGCGGGGCACACCGGGGAGCTGTTTTTT. Protein product: CASSGTAGHTGELFF.

This chain uses TRBV19 with TRBJ1-5; 10 nucleotides align to TRBD1. Germline-derived CDR1 and CDR2 are LNHDA and SQIVND (reference sequence). The CDR3 extends over 15 amino acids. Losses at the gene ends were 6 bases for V and 2 bases for J; bases not matched to a gene: 4. CDR3 region: CASRYGTGGNQPQHF. The CDR3 bases are TGTGCCAGTAGGTACGGGACAGGGGGCAATCAGCCCCAGCATTTT. The variable domain in full, with the rest retrieved from reference TRBV19 and TRBJ1-5, is DGGITQSPKYLFRKEGQNVTLSCEQNLNHDAMYWYRQDPGQGLRLIYYSQIVNDFQKGDIAEGYSVSREKKESFPLTVTSAQKNPTAFYLCASRYGTGGNQPQHFGDGTRLSIL.

This clonotype came up many times. The chain links TRBV6-1 to TRBJ1-1; 7 bases line up with TRBD1. Germline CDR1 is MNHNS and CDR2 is SASEGT. V gave up 6 bases and J gave up 5 bases; unmatched junction bases: 0. This CDR3 contains 11 residues. The CDR3 nucleotides read TGTGCCAGCAGGGGACAGACTGAAGCTTTCTTT. Translated: CASRGQTEAFF.

This clonotype has only a few counts. The rearrangement links TRBV7-9 to TRBJ1-6; 10 nucleotides line up with TRBD1. Germline V gene lookup returns CDR1 SEHNR and CDR2 FQNEAQ (reference sequence). Trimming cost V 3 bases and J 6 bases; bases outside gene matches: 2. CDR3 size: 15 residues. CDR3 protein: CASSLGQGPNSPLHF. CDR3 nucleotides: TGTGCCAGCAGCTTGGGACAGGGGCCTAATTCACCCCTCCACTTT.

V gene TRBV5-1 combines with J gene TRBJ2-1; D remains unclear. The CDR3 has 15 residues. Trimming pared 2 bases from V and 4 bases from J, leaving 13 bases between. CDR1 and CDR2 from the germline V gene are SGHRS and YFSETQ. CDR3 nucleotide sequence: TGCGCCAGCAGCTTTCGAGAGGTCAGGTACAATGAGCAGTTCTTC. It translates to CASSFREVRYNEQFF.

Many counts were recorded for this clonotype. In DNA form, the CDR3 reads TGCAGCGGGTCCGGGAGGGATGAGCAGTTCTTC. Encoded protein: CSGSGRDEQFF. This chain links TRBV29-1 with TRBJ2-1; TRBD2 matches 8 bases. Losses at the gene ends were 7 bases for V and 8 bases for J; bases not matched to a gene: 4. The CDR3 covers 11 residues. Germline loops: CDR1 SQVTM, CDR2 ANQGSEA.

This clonotype was recorded many times. The genes are TRBV12-3 or TRBV12-4 and TRBJ2-5; 11 bases align to TRBD1. This CDR3 comprises 16 residues. The V gene end was trimmed by 4 bases and the J gene end by 3 bases; junction bases not matched to a gene: 7. Written as DNA, the CDR3 is TGTGCCAGCAGTTCCGGGACAGGGGGTTTGGAAGAGACCCAGTACTTC. Its translation: CASSSGTGGLEETQYF.

V gene TRBV20-1 combines with J gene TRBJ2-1; 11 nucleotides match TRBD2. CDR3 length equals 15 residues. V lost 6 bases to trimming and J lost 8 bases; unmatched junction nucleotides: 12. The germline V gene encodes CDR1 DFQATT and CDR2 SNEGSKA (reference sequence). CDR3 in DNA: TGCAGTGCCCAGCGGGCTAGCGGGAGGTTTTATGAGCAGTTCTTC. Its protein is CSAQRASGRFYEQFF.

There are a few counts of this clonotype. The V and J genes are TRBV7-3 and TRBJ2-1; D remains ambiguous. Trimming removed 5 bases at V and 8 bases at J, with 22 bases between. Germline CDR1 is SGHTA and CDR2 is FQGTGA. The CDR3 runs to 16 residues. The CDR3 DNA reads as TGTGCCAGCAGCCGAAACGGTCTGGGTCAGATTGATGAGCAGTTCTTC. This gives the protein CASSRNGLGQIDEQFF.

In regard to this clonotype: A much larger clone differs by one base, so this may be a read error. CDR3 loop: CASTEGREELFF. In DNA, the CDR3 is TGTGCCAGCACTGAAGGGAGGGAAGAACTGTTTTTT. The gene calls are TRBV28 and TRBJ1-4; D ambiguous. This CDR3 spans 12 amino acids. V lost 7 bases and J 12 bases, leaving 15 bases between the germline ends. Germline V gives CDR1 MDHEN, CDR2 SYDVKM.

The rearrangement uses TRBV5-1 and TRBJ1-2; D is undetermined. Trimming pared 4 bases from V and 7 bases from J, leaving 17 bases between. CDR1 is SGHRS and CDR2 is YFSETQ in the germline V gene. The CDR3 length is 14 residues. The CDR3 is CASSPTDGGSGYTF. As DNA, the CDR3 is TGCGCCAGCAGCCCCACGGACGGCGGTAGTGGCTACACCTTC.